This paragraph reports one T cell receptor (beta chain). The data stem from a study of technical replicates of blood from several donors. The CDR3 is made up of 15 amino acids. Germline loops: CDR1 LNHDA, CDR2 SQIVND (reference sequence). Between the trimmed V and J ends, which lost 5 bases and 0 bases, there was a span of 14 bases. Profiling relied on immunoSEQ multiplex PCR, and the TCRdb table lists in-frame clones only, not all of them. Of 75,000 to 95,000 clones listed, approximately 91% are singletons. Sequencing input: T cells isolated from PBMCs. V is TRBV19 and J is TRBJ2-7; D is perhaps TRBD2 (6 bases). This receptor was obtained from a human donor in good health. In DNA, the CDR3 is TGTGCCAGTAGTTCTCCTCTAGCGAGCTCCTACGAGCAGTACTTC. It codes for CASSSPLASSYEQYF.